This TCR beta chain was identified in a study of shared clonotypes between healthy human individuals. Each sample came from a Caucasian adult donor living in Nashville, Tennessee. TCRdb keeps only in-frame clones here, not all; method: immunoSEQ multiplex PCR. The repertoire holds over a million clones, with approximately 70% as singletons. The CDR3 covers 14 residues. Per germline, CDR1 SGHAT and CDR2 FQNNGV. V was clipped by 5 bases and J by 5 bases, with 16 bases between them. The TCR originated in a man between 18 and 29 years old in good health. The rearrangement links TRBV11-2 to TRBJ2-7; the D gene could be TRBD1 or TRBD2 (5 bases each). The sample consisted of memory CD4+ T cells sorted from blood. As to subset: CD45RA-negative fraction. In nucleotides, the CDR3 is TGTGCCAGCAGCCTAAACCGGCGAGGGGACGAGCAGTACTTC. Protein sequence: CASSLNRRGDEQYF.